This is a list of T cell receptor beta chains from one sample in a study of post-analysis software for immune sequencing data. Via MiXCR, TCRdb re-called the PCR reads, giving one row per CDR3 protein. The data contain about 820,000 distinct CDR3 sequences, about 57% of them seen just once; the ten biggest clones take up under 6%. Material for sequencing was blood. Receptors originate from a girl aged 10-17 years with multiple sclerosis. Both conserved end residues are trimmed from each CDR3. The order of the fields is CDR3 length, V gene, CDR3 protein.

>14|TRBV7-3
ASSSNPGGPHNEQF
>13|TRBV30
AWSNGIEWIYGYT
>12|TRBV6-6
ASRGTDGIGELF
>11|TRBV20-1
SANRVAADTQY
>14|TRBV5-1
ASSNSGTSTNEKLF
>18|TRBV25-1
ASSVLIWTGDTTNTGELF
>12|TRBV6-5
ASSARRTSYEQY
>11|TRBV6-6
ASNTGNGYGYT
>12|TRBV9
ASSPTAPDTEAF
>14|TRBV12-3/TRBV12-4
ASSPLAGLGQETQY
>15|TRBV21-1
ASSKEVGGAGANVLT
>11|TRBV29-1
SVGGTASETQY
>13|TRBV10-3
ARGGGALGSYEQY
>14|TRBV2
ASSPTGTGKINEQF
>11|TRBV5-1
ASSFFSRTEAF
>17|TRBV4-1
ASSQLKGMSGGSYNEQF
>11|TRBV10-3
AINNGVAYEQY
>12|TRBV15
ATSGEGLYNEQF
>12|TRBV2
ASSVQAVHYGYT
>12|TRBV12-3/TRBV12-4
ASNPGQANSPLH
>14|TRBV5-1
ASNEMGLAPYNEQF
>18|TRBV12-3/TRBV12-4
ASTPPVELDYSLSTDTQY
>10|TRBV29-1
SAGTNSYEQY
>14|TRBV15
ATHRDASRTYNEQF
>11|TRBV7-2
ASSFNRGDTQY
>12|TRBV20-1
SATSGGTWDTQY
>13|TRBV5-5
ASSLEGSRNQPQH
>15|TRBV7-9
ASSKGLAGAFNNEQF
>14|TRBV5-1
ASSLLAGGREDEQF